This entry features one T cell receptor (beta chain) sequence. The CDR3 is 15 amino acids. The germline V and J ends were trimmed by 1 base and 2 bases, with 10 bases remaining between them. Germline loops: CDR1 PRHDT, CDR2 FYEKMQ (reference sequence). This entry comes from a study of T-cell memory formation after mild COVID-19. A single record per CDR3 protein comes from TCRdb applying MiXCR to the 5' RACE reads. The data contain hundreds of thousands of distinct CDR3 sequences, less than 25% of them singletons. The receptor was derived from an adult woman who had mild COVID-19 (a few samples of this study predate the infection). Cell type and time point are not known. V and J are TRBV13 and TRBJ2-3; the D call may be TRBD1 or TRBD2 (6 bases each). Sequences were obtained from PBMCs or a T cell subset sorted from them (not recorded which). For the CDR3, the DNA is TGTGCCAGCAGCTTAGCGGGGGCGCACACAGATACGCAGTATTTT. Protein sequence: CASSLAGAHTDTQYF.